The T cell receptor beta chain described here comes from a study of T cell responses to AZD1222 COVID-19 vaccine (dated by TCRdb to about 2021). For context, the study as a whole: Because spike-specific TCR depth and breadth did not differ between the two schedules, AZD1222 recipients who got a second dose at roughly 4 weeks were pooled with those who got a second dose at roughly 12 weeks. TCR sequencing covered 230 to 250 trial participants: 207 given two doses of AZD1222 and 26 given two doses of MenACWY control vaccine. Enrollment into the trials was organized by age into subgroups of 18-55, 56-69 and 70-plus years, and those subgroups contained roughly 160, 29 and 62 TCR-sequenced participants, respectively.

The CDR3 regions of human TCRbeta chains were analyzed by immunosequencing. As for how the authors treated the data: Repertoire TCRs were matched against a reference library of SARS-CoV-2-specific TCRs generated with the MIRA antigen-specificity platform. Breadth was defined as the fraction of unique TCRs that were SARS-CoV-2-associated. Depth was defined as the fraction of total T cells that were SARS-CoV-2-associated. Each spike-specific TCR was assigned to its reactive spike region and to a CD4 or CD8 class using the MIRA data. Log10-transformed breadth and depth values were compared by one-way ANOVA with Sidak's multiple comparisons tests. Held by TCRdb, this immuneACCESS table contains in-frame sequences only and omits some clones. Under half of the omission traces to an unresolved V gene where checked; the cause of the rest is unknown. V and J calls and clone size are given by that table; D and trimming were obtained from the DNA. A total of 130,000 or so clones appear in this sample, around 89% of them only once. Together, the top ten hold more than 2.5% of the sample.

This clone was counted once. Its antigen target is currently unknown. No clone much larger than this one lies a single base away; base qualities are absent. The sample's time point label, in plain terms: baseline before first vaccination. Vaccinee samples were obtained from the UK trials COV001 and COV002, which included a single-blind randomized controlled phase 2/3 trial of AZD1222 (ChAdOx1 nCoV-19) in healthy adults. For TCRbeta chain sequencing, PBMC samples from trial participants were taken at day 0 and at day 28 after the second dose. Paper-wide results and their limitations: Conclusions about previously exposed vaccinees were limited because only six AZD1222 recipients were SARS-CoV-2 seropositive at baseline. The whole spike protein was spanned by vaccine-associated CD4 TCRs, and dominant responses were seen in regions 160-218 and 743-854. Because no day 14 peak-response samples were available, the repertoires could be characterized only after the peak T cell response. Spike-specific TCR breadth and depth rose significantly after two AZD1222 doses compared with day 0 and with MenACWY recipients. In the small 56-69-year group, the increase in depth fell short of significance, most likely because of low power. Most participants were white British and females outnumbered males, and the authors suggested that clonal diversity may have been underestimated. Reportedly, close to half of the unique spike-specific TCRs recognized epitopes lying outside the regions that are mutated in the B.1.351 and B.1.1.7 variants.

V and J lose 7 bases and 2 bases, and a span of 11 bases separates them. The germline V gene sets CDR1 to MDHEN and CDR2 to SYDVKM. The CDR3 runs 13 amino acids, cysteine and phenylalanine included. The CDR3 DNA has 39 bases and is translated from base 1. Material: peripheral blood, obtained on day 0 of AZD1222 vaccination. The clonotype was recovered from an adult in good health. This sequence uses TRBV28 and TRBJ2-5; TRBD1 might be the D gene, on 6 matching bases. The encoded CDR3 is CASTQGNQETQYF. Read as DNA, the sequence is TGTGCCAGCACTCAGGGGAATCAAGAGACCCAGTACTTC.